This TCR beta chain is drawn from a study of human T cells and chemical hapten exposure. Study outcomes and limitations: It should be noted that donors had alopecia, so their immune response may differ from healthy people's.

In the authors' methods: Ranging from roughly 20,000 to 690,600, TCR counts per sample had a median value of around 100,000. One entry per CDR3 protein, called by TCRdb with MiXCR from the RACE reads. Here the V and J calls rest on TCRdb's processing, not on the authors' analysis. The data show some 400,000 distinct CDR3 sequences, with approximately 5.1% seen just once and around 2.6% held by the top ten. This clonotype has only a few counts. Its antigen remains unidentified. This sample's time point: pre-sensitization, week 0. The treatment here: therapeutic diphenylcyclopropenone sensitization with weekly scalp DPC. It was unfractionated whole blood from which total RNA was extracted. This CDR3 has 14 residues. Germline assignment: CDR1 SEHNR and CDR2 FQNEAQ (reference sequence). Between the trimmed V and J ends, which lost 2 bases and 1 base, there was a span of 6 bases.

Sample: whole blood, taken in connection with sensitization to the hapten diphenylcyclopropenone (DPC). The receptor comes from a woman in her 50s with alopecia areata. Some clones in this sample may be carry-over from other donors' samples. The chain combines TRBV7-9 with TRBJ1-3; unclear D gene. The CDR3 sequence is CASSLSLSGNTIYF. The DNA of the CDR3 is TGTGCCAGCAGCTTAAGTCTATCTGGAAACACCATATATTTT.